These T cell receptor beta chains were read from a single sample in a study of T cells after yellow fever vaccination. Each CDR3 protein gets one entry after TCRdb re-called the 5' RACE reads with MiXCR. This table holds about 360,000 distinct CDR3 sequences, roughly 6.2% found once. The specimen was PBMCs, collected 5 days after the yellow fever booster vaccination. The receptors derive from a man aged 25 to 45 who received the YFV17D yellow fever vaccine. The CDR3 runs from the conserved cysteine through the conserved F or W. D genes are given only for firm matches. Clone size is not always given. Where it is, it says once, few, many or a class for expanded clones.

clone_size	v_call	d_call	j_call	cdr3_aa	cdr3_nt
many	TRBV12-3/TRBV12-4	-	TRBJ2-1	CASSFSGHEQFF	TGTGCCAGCAGTTTCAGCGGTCATGAGCAGTTCTTC
many	TRBV19	-	TRBJ2-7	CASSTYPPYEQYF	TGTGCCAGTAGTACCTACCCTCCCTACGAGCAGTACTTC
many	TRBV4-3	TRBD2	TRBJ2-7	CASSQDLKGRLAGGAQQYF	TGCGCCAGCAGCCAAGATCTGAAGGGGCGACTAGCGGGAGGTGCACAGCAGTACTTC
-	TRBV7-2	TRBD1	TRBJ2-7	CASSLTGTGGNYEQYF	TGTGCCAGCAGCTTAACCGGGACAGGGGGGAACTACGAGCAGTACTTC
-	TRBV6-5	TRBD1	TRBJ2-7	CASSYLGRTGGLYEQYF	TGTGCCAGCAGTTACCTGGGCAGGACAGGGGGCCTGTACGAGCAGTACTTC
few	TRBV5-4	TRBD2	TRBJ2-3	CASPSGRSTDTQYF	TGTGCCAGCCCCAGCGGGAGGAGCACAGATACGCAGTATTTT
-	TRBV4-3	-	TRBJ2-6	CASSLEGVGANVLTF	TGCGCCAGCAGCCTAGAGGGGGTTGGGGCCAACGTCCTGACTTTC
-	TRBV5-1	-	TRBJ1-2	CASSSWSPGAFYGYTF	TGCGCCAGCAGCAGCTGGTCCCCGGGGGCTTTCTATGGCTACACCTTC
many	TRBV7-7	-	TRBJ2-2	CASSPSPPGAGELFF	TGTGCCAGCAGCCCCTCCCCCCCGGGGGCCGGGGAGCTGTTTTTT
-	TRBV4-2	TRBD1	TRBJ2-3	CASSQEAYRGQTFTDTQYF	TGTGCCAGCAGCCAAGAAGCCTACAGGGGACAAACCTTCACAGATACGCAGTATTTT